These 25 T cell receptor beta chains were all obtained from the same sample, sequenced in a study of shared clonotypes between healthy human individuals. The repertoire was sequenced with immunoSEQ multiplex PCR; TCRdb's copy has only in-frame clones and lacks some. Here the sample spans a few million clones, roughly 92% being singletons. The sample consisted of naive CD4+ T cells sorted from blood. As to subset: CD45RA+ positively selected. The receptors were gathered from a man aged 18-30 years in good health.

This chain joins TRBV10-3 and TRBJ1-4; 10 bases match TRBD1. The CDR3 covers 13 residues. J gave up 10 bases and V 6 bases, and 5 bases lay outside the gene matches. CDR1 is ENHRY, CDR2 SYGVKD, per germline. CDR3 sequence (DNA): TGTGCCATCAGGGGGACAGGGGAGGGAAAACTGTTTTTT. Its translation is CAIRGTGEGKLFF.

This clone was seen just once. The chain is built from TRBV6-5 and TRBJ2-3; TRBD2 aligns across 7 bases. V shed 6 bases and J 3 bases; nucleotides not matched to a gene: 6. Looked up from germline, CDR1 is MNHEY and CDR2 is SVGAGI. The CDR3 is made up of 14 amino acids. The CDR3 protein is CASSKREGTDTQYF. CDR3 in DNA: TGTGCCAGCAGCAAGCGGGAAGGTACAGATACGCAGTATTTT.

The CDR3 DNA is TGTGCCAGTAGGACTAGCAGGTTCCAAGAGACCCAGTACTTC. Protein product: CASRTSRFQETQYF. This chain uses TRBV6-4 with TRBJ2-5; TRBD2 agrees at 8 bases. The CDR3 runs to 14 residues. Germline CDR1 is MRHNA and CDR2 is SNTAGT. Unmatched junction bases numbered 7, after V lost 9 bases and J lost 1 base.

V usage is TRBV7-3 and J usage is TRBJ1-2, with TRBD1 as a possible D gene (6 bases). CDR3 length equals 14 residues. The germline gives CDR1 SGHTA, CDR2 FQGTGA. V lost 2 bases and J 7 bases, leaving 14 bases between the germline ends. CDR3 loop: CASSLDRKVPGYTF. The CDR3 DNA is TGTGCCAGCAGCTTAGACAGGAAGGTGCCTGGCTACACCTTC.

As regards this clone: The same CDR3 arises from other DNA sequences in this sample as well. V usage is TRBV7-9 and J usage is TRBJ2-7; D gene ambiguous. Germline CDR1 SEHNR, CDR2 FQNEAQ (reference sequence). The CDR3 is 12 amino acids. Trimming left V 1 base short and J 3 bases short, with 4 bases between. CDR3 bases: TGTGCCAGCAGCTTAGATCTCTACGAGCAGTACTTC. Protein sequence: CASSLDLYEQYF.

The chain employs TRBV7-9 and TRBJ2-1, with D hard to call. Germline V gene data show CDR1 as SEHNR and CDR2 as FQNEAQ (reference sequence). This CDR3 spans 11 amino acids. The V end lost 5 bases, the J end lost 7 bases, and 6 bases lay between the germline ends. For the CDR3, the DNA is TGTGCCAGCAGCAGAACAAATGAGCAGTTCTTC. Translating gives CASSRTNEQFF.

The rearrangement links TRBV5-1 to TRBJ1-1; 10 bases line up with TRBD1. The CDR3 runs to 15 residues. Germline V CDR1 and CDR2: SGHRS, YFSETQ. Losses at the gene ends were 1 base for V and 6 bases for J; bases not matched to a gene: 6. CDR3 sequence: CASSLSGQGLPEAFF. CDR3 nucleotides: TGCGCCAGCAGCTTGTCGGGACAGGGGCTCCCTGAAGCTTTCTTT. Full variable domain (missing parts from reference TRBV5-1 and TRBJ1-1): KAGVTQTPRYLIKTRGQQVTLSCSPISGHRSVSWYQQTPGQGLQFLFEYFSETQRNKGNFPGRFSGRQFSNSRSEMNVSTLELGDSALYLCASSLSGQGLPEAFFGQGTRLTVV.

Details on this clone: In the same sample, other DNA sequences code for this CDR3. This chain links TRBV10-3 with TRBJ1-2, with D uncertain. V was cut by 2 bases and J by 4 bases, with 5 bases left in between. In germline, CDR1 is ENHRY, CDR2 SYGVKD. This CDR3 spans 12 amino acids. For the CDR3, the DNA is TGTGCCATCAGTGAGGGCAGCTATGGCTACACCTTC. Encoded protein: CAISEGSYGYTF.

The chain carries TRBV6-1 and TRBJ2-7; D is undetermined. This CDR3 is built from 14 residues. Trimming shortened V by 5 bases and J by 3 bases, and 14 bases separated the two germline ends. In germline, CDR1 is MNHNS, CDR2 SASEGT. The CDR3 sequence: CASSTATLHYEQYF. Written as DNA, the CDR3 is TGTGCCAGCAGTACCGCGACGTTACACTACGAGCAGTACTTC.

This rearrangement joins TRBV30 to TRBJ2-1; D is possibly TRBD1 (5 bases). The CDR3 is 12 residues long. Looked up from germline, CDR1 is GTSNPN and CDR2 is SVGIG (reference sequence). V was trimmed by 0 bases and J by 14 bases, leaving 14 bases between them. CDR3 sequence (DNA): TGTGCCTGGAGTGTTCTCCAGGGAAAGGAGTTCTTC. This sequence encodes CAWSVLQGKEFF.

The chain couples TRBV6-6 to TRBJ1-2; D unresolved. V lost 4 bases to trimming and J lost 3 bases, with 18 bases between them. The CDR3 consists of 16 residues. Germline V gene sequence: CDR1 MNHNY, CDR2 SVGAGI (reference sequence). CDR3 DNA: TGTGCCAGCAGTTTGCATCGGTTCTCGGTAGACTATGGCTACACCTTC. It yields the protein CASSLHRFSVDYGYTF.

This chain uses TRBV6-5 with TRBJ2-1; possible D gene TRBD2, 6 bases. CDR3 size: 15 residues. Germline CDR1 is MNHEY and CDR2 is SVGAGI. Trimming left V 7 bases short and J 0 bases short, with 13 bases between. CDR3 loop: CASIGWRGSYNEQFF. The CDR3 coding sequence is TGTGCCAGCATCGGTTGGCGGGGCTCCTACAATGAGCAGTTCTTC.

The chain recombines TRBV5-8 with TRBJ1-4, with 8 positions matching TRBD1. This CDR3 has 15 residues. J was trimmed by 1 base and V by 4 bases; bases with no gene match: 3. CDR1 SGHTS and CDR2 YDEGEE come from the germline V gene. The CDR3 reads CASSQTGGTNEKLFF. The CDR3 DNA is TGTGCCAGCAGCCAAACAGGGGGAACTAATGAAAAACTGTTTTTT. Full variable domain (remainder filled in from reference TRBV5-8 and TRBJ1-4): EAGVTQSPTHLIKTRGQQATLRCSPISGHTSVYWYQQALGLGLQFLLWYDEGEERNRGNFPPRFSGRQFPNYSSELNVNALELEDSALYLCASSQTGGTNEKLFFGSGTQLSVL.

On this clone: At the DNA level, this CDR3 is encoded by other sequences in the same sample as well. V usage is TRBV27 and J usage is TRBJ2-5, with a possible D match to TRBD1 (6 bases). This CDR3 spans 12 amino acids. The V gene's germline CDR1 is MNHEY and CDR2 SMNVEV (reference sequence). Trimming took 6 bases from V and 4 from J, leaving 9 bases between them. The DNA of the CDR3 is TGTGCCAGCAGGGCAGGGGTAGAGACCCAGTACTTC. Protein product: CASRAGVETQYF.

This clone showed up just a few times. The identical CDR3 is also encoded by other nucleotide sequences in the sample. The chain joins TRBV7-2 to TRBJ2-7; TRBD1 matches at 10 bases. The V gene end was trimmed by 5 bases and the J gene end by 3 bases; junction bases not matched to a gene: 4. This CDR3 contains 14 residues. From germline, CDR1 is SGHTA and CDR2 FQGNSA. CDR3 protein: CASSLDRGLYEQYF. In nucleotides, the CDR3 is TGTGCCAGCAGCCTAGACAGGGGGCTCTACGAGCAGTACTTC. The whole variable domain, filled in from reference TRBV7-2 and TRBJ2-7, reads GAGVSQSPSNKVTEKGKDVELRCDPISGHTALYWYRQSLGQGLEFLIYFQGNSAPDKSGLPSDRFSAERTGGSVSTLTIQRTQQEDSAVYLCASSLDRGLYEQYFGPGTRLTVT.

This clone has only a few counts. The chain joins TRBV10-3 to TRBJ2-2; D remains ambiguous. Germline CDR1 and CDR2: ENHRY and SYGVKD. Trimming removed 6 bases from V and 1 base from J, with 3 bases in between. This CDR3 is built from 12 residues. The CDR3: CAIRGNTGELFF. CDR3 DNA sequence: TGTGCCATCAGGGGGAACACCGGGGAGCTGTTTTTT.

This sequence joins TRBV11-2 and TRBJ2-2, with TRBD2 matching 7 bases. The ends lost 3 bases at V and 4 bases at J; junction bases unmatched: 8. Germline CDR1 and CDR2: SGHAT and FQNNGV. CDR3 length equals 16 residues. The CDR3: CASSFRSGRATGELFF. The CDR3 DNA follows: TGTGCCAGCAGCTTCAGGTCAGGGAGGGCCACCGGGGAGCTGTTTTTT.

The rearrangement uses TRBV20-1 and TRBJ2-1, with 8 bases identical to TRBD2. The V segment lost 3 bases and the J segment 15 bases; nucleotides outside the gene matches: 7. The CDR3 runs 11 residues. Looked up from germline, CDR1 is DFQATT and CDR2 is SNEGSKA (reference sequence). The DNA of the CDR3 is TGCAGTGCTAGCCCCGGGACTAGTCTGTTCTTC. Residues: CSASPGTSLFF.

Turning to this clone: The sample carries other DNA sequences with the same CDR3. V and J are TRBV7-8 and TRBJ1-5; D is undetermined. CDR1 SGHVS and CDR2 FQNEAQ come from the germline V gene. V dropped 1 base and J dropped 0 bases, with 1 base sitting between them. This CDR3 is built from 13 residues. The CDR3 region is CASSLDSNQPQHF. The CDR3 DNA follows: TGTGCCAGCAGCTTAGATAGCAATCAGCCCCAGCATTTT.

V and J are TRBV30 and TRBJ1-1; weak D call: TRBD1 (6 bases). In germline, CDR1 is GTSNPN, CDR2 SVGIG (reference sequence). The CDR3 has 13 amino acids. Trimming removed 2 bases from V and 0 bases from J, with 7 bases in between. CDR3: CAWSHRVNTEAFF. DNA for the CDR3: TGTGCCTGGAGTCACAGGGTGAACACTGAAGCTTTCTTT. Filled out from reference TRBV30 and TRBJ1-1, the complete variable domain reads SQTIHQWPATLVQPVGSPLSLECTVEGTSNPNLYWYRQAAGRGLQLLFYSVGIGQISSEVPQNLSASRPQDRQFILSSKKLLLSDSGFYLCAWSHRVNTEAFFGQGTRLTVV.

The V gene is TRBV5-4, the J gene TRBJ2-2; the D call may be TRBD1 or TRBD2 (5 bases each). Between the trimmed V and J ends, which lost 0 bases and 1 base, there was a span of 7 bases. CDR3 size: 15 residues. Germline V lookup: CDR1 SGHNT, CDR2 YYREEE (reference sequence). In DNA, the CDR3 is TGTGCCAGCAGCTTGGATGGGGGGAACACCGGGGAGCTGTTTTTT. This sequence encodes CASSLDGGNTGELFF.

This chain uses TRBV7-2 with TRBJ1-6; D remains unclear. Trimming removed 1 base at V and 6 bases at J, with 10 bases between. Germline V gene sequence: CDR1 SGHTA, CDR2 FQGNSA. The CDR3 has 15 residues. The CDR3 nucleotides are TGTGCCAGCAGCTTAGGAGGATCCGTTAATTCACCCCTCCACTTT. Protein sequence: CASSLGGSVNSPLHF.

The chain links TRBV29-1 to TRBJ1-1; D remains ambiguous. The CDR3 has 12 amino acids. CDR1 and CDR2 from the germline V gene are SQVTM and ANQGSEA. The CDR3 loop is CSKLGHNTEAFF. The CDR3, as DNA: TGCAGTAAACTCGGTCACAACACTGAAGCTTTCTTT.

The chain employs TRBV5-6 and TRBJ2-1; 10 nucleotides align to TRBD2. The V segment lost 0 bases and the J segment 5 bases; nucleotides outside the gene matches: 5. The CDR3 is made up of 16 amino acids. CDR1 is SGHDT and CDR2 is YYEEEE in the germline V gene. The CDR3 region has the DNA TGTGCCAGCAGCTTGGCTGTAGCGGGAGGCCACAATGAGCAGTTCTTC. It specifies CASSLAVAGGHNEQFF.

V gene TRBV27 combines with J gene TRBJ2-7; D not certain. V was trimmed by 6 bases and J by 3 bases, leaving 18 bases between them. Germline CDR1 is MNHEY and CDR2 is SMNVEV (reference sequence). The CDR3 loop spans 15 amino acids. The CDR3 DNA sequence: TGTGCCAGCAGATTCCGAGACCTCCTCCACTACGAGCAGTACTTC. It yields the protein CASRFRDLLHYEQYF.